This TCR beta chain derives from a study of T cells in Graves' hyperthyroidism and ophthalmopathy. This clonotype occurred many times. Its antigen is undetermined. Germline CDR1 reads GTSNPN; CDR2 reads SVGIG (reference sequence). There are 13 residues in the CDR3. Trimming took off 0 bases at V and 3 bases at J, with 8 bases between the two ends. Study results and caveats: Clonotypes that were expanded in thyroid above 0.001 mostly appeared in blood too.

Amplification of TCR beta CDR3 regions used RNA as the template. HTBI primers were the set used in a first-round RT-PCR of the TCR CDR3. TCRdb re-analysed the multiplex PCR reads in MiXCR, keeping a single row per CDR3 protein. This sample carries hundreds of thousands of distinct CDR3 sequences, 17% of them seen once, and the ten largest clones take 15% to 20%. The sequencing input was blood. The chain uses TRBV30 and TRBJ1-1; D unclear. This clonotype originated in a woman aged 18-35 years with Graves' ophthalmopathy. CDR3: CAWSVLGYTEAFF. The CDR3 coding sequence is TGTGCCTGGAGTGTACTCGGGTACACTGAAGCTTTCTTT.